Shown below are 9 T cell receptor beta chains from a single sample sequenced in a study of T and B cells in COVID-19 patients. TRB rearrangements were amplified by multiplex PCR with BIOMED2 TRB-A/B primers. A single record per CDR3 protein comes from TCRdb applying MiXCR to the multiplex PCR reads. The repertoire includes 8,000 or so distinct CDR3 sequences, around two fifths of them detected once, and more than 2.5% sits in the top ten. From blood, roughly 220-550 ng of genomic DNA served as TRB template. What was sequenced was blood. The receptors stem from a human donor who had recovered from COVID-19.

In this sample, this clonotype turned up a few times. This sequence joins TRBV19 and TRBJ1-1; D is perhaps TRBD1 (6 bases). Looked up from germline, CDR1 is LNHDA and CDR2 is SQIVND (reference sequence). Trimming stripped 6 bases from V and 6 bases from J, with 20 bases between. The CDR3 consists of 15 residues. The CDR3: CASSSPRTGRAEAFF. The CDR3 DNA reads TGTGCCAGTAGCAGCCCTCGAACAGGGCGGGCTGAAGCTTTCTTT.

A few counts support this clonotype. The chain couples TRBV6-6 to TRBJ1-2, with a possible D match to TRBD1 (5 bases). The CDR3 runs to 12 residues. The V end was cut by 11 bases, the J end by 6 bases, with 16 bases between. CDR1 and CDR2 (germline): MNHNY, SVGAGI (reference sequence). CDR3 sequence reads: CALGSGIDGYTF. The CDR3 coding sequence is TGTGCCCTCGGATCAGGGATTGATGGCTACACCTTC.

As regards this clonotype: The conserved phenylalanine or tryptophan is not found at the CDR3 terminus, so this likely reflects a read error. The chain couples TRBV19 to TRBJ2-1; D possibly corresponds to TRBD2 (6 bases). Trimming removed 7 bases from V and 11 bases from J, with 30 bases in between. CDR3 size: 17 residues. Germline V gene lookup returns CDR1 LNHDA and CDR2 SQIVND (reference sequence). CDR3 bases: TGTGCCAGTAATTCCCCCGGGACCCAAAATCGGGGGATAAAGCAGTTCTCC. This sequence encodes CASNSPGTQNRGIKQFS.

The V and J genes are TRBV9 and TRBJ2-1; D could derive from TRBD1 or TRBD2 (7 bases each). Germline lookup yields CDR1 SGDLS and CDR2 YYNGEE. This CDR3 contains 14 residues. V lost 4 bases and J 9 bases, leaving 17 bases between the germline ends. CDR3 coding DNA: TGTGCCAGCAGCAGGGACAGCGGGGCCGGTGAGCAGTTCTTC. This codes for CASSRDSGAGEQFF. The full variable domain, its missing parts supplied by reference TRBV9 and TRBJ2-1, is DSGVTQTPKHLITATGQRVTLRCSPRSGDLSVYWYQQSLDQGLQFLIQYYNGEERAKGNILERFSAQQFPDLHSELNLSSLELGDSALYFCASSRDSGAGEQFFGPGTRLTVL.

The rearrangement links TRBV6-2 or TRBV6-3 to TRBJ1-4, with 8 bases aligning to TRBD1. J gave up 2 bases and V 2 bases, and 16 bases lay outside the gene matches. The germline gives CDR1 MNHEY, CDR2 SVGEGT. This CDR3 is built from 20 residues. The CDR3 spells CASSYPYRDRRPQTNEKLFF. As DNA, the CDR3 is TGTGCCAGCAGTTACCCCTACCGGGACAGGCGGCCTCAGACTAATGAAAAACTGTTTTTT.

This clonotype was counted a few times. V and J are TRBV29-1 and TRBJ1-5, with D possibly being TRBD1 (6 bases). V lost 4 bases and J lost 7, with 14 bases in between. Germline-derived CDR1 and CDR2 are SQVTM and ANQGSEA. The CDR3 totals 13 residues. This chain's CDR3 is CSVAARGGQPQHF. The CDR3 DNA reads TGCAGCGTTGCCGCCAGGGGAGGGCAGCCCCAGCATTTT.

The chain combines TRBV27 with TRBJ2-2; TRBD1 agrees at 11 bases. J lost 4 bases, V lost 6 bases, and 7 bases had no gene match. CDR1 and CDR2 from the germline V gene are MNHEY and SMNVEV (reference sequence). The CDR3 length is 16 residues. The DNA of the CDR3 is TGTGCCAGCAGCCTGGACAGGGGGCGCCGCACCGGGGAGCTGTTTTTT. The encoded protein is CASSLDRGRRTGELFF.

This clonotype has only a few counts. This chain uses TRBV5-4 with TRBJ2-5, with 14 nucleotides matching TRBD2. Germline V gene sequence: CDR1 SGHNT, CDR2 YYREEE (reference sequence). There are 16 residues in the CDR3. J lost 2 bases, V lost 4 bases, and 4 bases had no gene match. DNA of the CDR3: TGTGCCAGCAGCCTGAGACTAGCGGGGGGGCAAGAGACCCAGTACTTC. It codes for CASSLRLAGGQETQYF.

The chain recombines TRBV7-2 with TRBJ1-5; TRBD1 might be the D (6 bases). This CDR3 region has 14 residues. V lost 0 bases, J lost 6 bases, and 9 bases lay in between. From germline, CDR1 is SGHTA and CDR2 FQGNSA. Written as DNA, the CDR3 is TGTGCCAGCAGCTTAGCTGTCAGGGGTCAGCCCCAGCATTTT. It translates to CASSLAVRGQPQHF.